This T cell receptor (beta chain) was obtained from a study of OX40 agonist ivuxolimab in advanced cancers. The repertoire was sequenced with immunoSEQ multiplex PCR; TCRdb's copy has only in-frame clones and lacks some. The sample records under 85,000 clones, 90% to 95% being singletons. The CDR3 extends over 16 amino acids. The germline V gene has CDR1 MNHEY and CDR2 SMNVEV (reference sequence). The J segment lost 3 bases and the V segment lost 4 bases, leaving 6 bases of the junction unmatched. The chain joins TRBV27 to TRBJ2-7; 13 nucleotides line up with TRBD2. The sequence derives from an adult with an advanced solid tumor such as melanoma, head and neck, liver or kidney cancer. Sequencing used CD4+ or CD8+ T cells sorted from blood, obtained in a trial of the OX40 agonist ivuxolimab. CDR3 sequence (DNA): TGTGCCAGCAGTTCCTACAGGACTAGCGGGAGCTACGAGCAGTACTTC. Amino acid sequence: CASSSYRTSGSYEQYF.